Reported below is one T cell receptor (beta chain). This entry belongs to a study of blood T cell repertoires in COVID-19. Across the whole study: The United States, Italy and Spain were the sources of the acute and convalescent COVID-19 samples. T cells, B-cell-depleted T cells, or PBMCs supplied cDNA or gDNA.

As processed by the authors: Amplification of reference gene primers was used by the study to estimate nucleated cell counts. The protocol was immunoSEQ multiplex PCR, while the TCRdb copy is restricted to in-frame clones and leaves out a portion. V, J and clone size reflect that table, while D and trimming were determined from the DNA. This sample has 150,000 or so clones, with about 79% found just once. The CDR3 spans 16 residues. Trimming took 4 bases from V and 0 from J; bases not matched to a gene: 7. Germline V lookup: CDR1 SGHAT, CDR2 FQNNGV. The TCR sequence derives from a woman aged 55-70 years with acute or convalescent COVID-19. The sequencing input was peripheral blood. The chain recombines TRBV11-2 with TRBJ1-2; 8 positions agree with TRBD1. The CDR3 region has the DNA TGTGCCAGCAGCTCAGCAAGACAGGGGTCTAACTATGGCTACACCTTC. Protein product: CASSSARQGSNYGYTF.